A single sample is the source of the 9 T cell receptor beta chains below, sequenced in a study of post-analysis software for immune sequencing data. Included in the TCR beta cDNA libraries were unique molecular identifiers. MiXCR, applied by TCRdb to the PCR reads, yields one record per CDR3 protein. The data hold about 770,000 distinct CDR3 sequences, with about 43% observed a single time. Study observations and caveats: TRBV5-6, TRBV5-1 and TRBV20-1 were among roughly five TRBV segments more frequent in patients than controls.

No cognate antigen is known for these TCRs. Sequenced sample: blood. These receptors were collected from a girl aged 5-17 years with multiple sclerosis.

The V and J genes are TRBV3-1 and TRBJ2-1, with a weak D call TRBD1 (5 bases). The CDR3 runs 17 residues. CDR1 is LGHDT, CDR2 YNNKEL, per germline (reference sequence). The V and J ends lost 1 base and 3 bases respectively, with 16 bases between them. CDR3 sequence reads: CASSQGWQGRGYNEQFF. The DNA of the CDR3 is TGTGCCAGCAGCCAAGGGTGGCAGGGAAGGGGCTACAATGAGCAGTTCTTC.

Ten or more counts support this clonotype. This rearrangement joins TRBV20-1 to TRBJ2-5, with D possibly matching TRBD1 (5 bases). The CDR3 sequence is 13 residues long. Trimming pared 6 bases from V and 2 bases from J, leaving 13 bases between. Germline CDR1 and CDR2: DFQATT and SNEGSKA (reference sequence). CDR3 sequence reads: CSAGDDRQETQYF. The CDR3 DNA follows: TGCAGTGCAGGCGACGACAGACAAGAGACCCAGTACTTC.

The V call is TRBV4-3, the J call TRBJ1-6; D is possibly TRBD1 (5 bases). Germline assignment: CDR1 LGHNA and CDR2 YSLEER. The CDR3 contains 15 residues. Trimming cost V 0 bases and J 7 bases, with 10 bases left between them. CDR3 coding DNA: TGCGCCAGCAGCCAAGATGCGGGGACCAATTCACCCCTCCACTTT. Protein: CASSQDAGTNSPLHF.

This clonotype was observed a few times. CDR3 coding DNA: TGCAGTGCTAGACACGGTCCTCCAAATGAGCAGTTCTTC. This translates into CSARHGPPNEQFF. J is TRBJ2-1 and V is TRBV20-1; D gene ambiguous. CDR1 is DFQATT and CDR2 is SNEGSKA in the germline V gene (reference sequence). The CDR3 is 13 residues long. V lost 2 bases and J lost 7, with 12 bases in between.

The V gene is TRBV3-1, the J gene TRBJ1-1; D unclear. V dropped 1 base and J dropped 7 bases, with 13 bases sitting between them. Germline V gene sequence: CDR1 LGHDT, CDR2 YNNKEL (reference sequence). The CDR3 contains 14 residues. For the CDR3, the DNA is TGTGCCAGCAGCCAAGCGATACAGCAGATTGAAGCTTTCTTT. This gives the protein CASSQAIQQIEAFF.

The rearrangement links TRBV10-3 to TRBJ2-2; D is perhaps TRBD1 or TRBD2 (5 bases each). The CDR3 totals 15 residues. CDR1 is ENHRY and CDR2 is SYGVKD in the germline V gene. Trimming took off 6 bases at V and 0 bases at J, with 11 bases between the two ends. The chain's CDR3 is CAISRGETNTGELFF. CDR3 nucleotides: TGTGCCATCAGCCGAGGGGAAACGAACACCGGGGAGCTGTTTTTT.

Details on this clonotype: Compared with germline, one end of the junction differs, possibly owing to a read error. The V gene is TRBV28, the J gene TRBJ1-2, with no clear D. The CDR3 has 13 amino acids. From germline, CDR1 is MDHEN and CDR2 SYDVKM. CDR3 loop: CATSDGGYYGYTF. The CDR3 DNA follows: TGTGCCACCAGTGACGGAGGATACTATGGCTACACCTTC.

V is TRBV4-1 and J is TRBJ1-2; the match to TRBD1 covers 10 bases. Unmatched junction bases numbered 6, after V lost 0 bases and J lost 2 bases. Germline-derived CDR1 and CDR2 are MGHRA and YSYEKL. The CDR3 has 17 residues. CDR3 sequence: CASSQDRGTGANYGYTF. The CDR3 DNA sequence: TGCGCCAGCAGCCAAGATCGGGGGACAGGGGCCAACTATGGCTACACCTTC.

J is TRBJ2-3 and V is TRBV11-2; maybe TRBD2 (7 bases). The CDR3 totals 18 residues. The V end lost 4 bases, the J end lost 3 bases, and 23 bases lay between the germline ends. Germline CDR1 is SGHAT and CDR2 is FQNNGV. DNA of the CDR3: TGTGCCAGCAGCTCCCTCTGGGGGGGCGGGAGCGGTACAGATACGCAGTATTTT. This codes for CASSSLWGGGSGTDTQYF.